The present T cell receptor beta chain was sequenced within a study of TIL therapy for anti-PD-1-resistant metastatic lung cancer. This was the immunoSEQ v3 assay. The table came from immunoSEQ multiplex PCR; TCRdb's copy has only in-frame clones and leaves some out. The sample has around 26,000 clones, 63% seen once. As concerns this clone: Its antigen remains unidentified.

As to time point: pre-treatment sample, taken before nivolumab and TIL therapy. Pleural nodules or supraclavicular lymph nodes made up most of the excised metastases sampled. Study-level findings and limits: TIL cultures after expansion showed higher clonality and lower diversity than baseline tumor (median about 6% vs 30%).

J gave up 4 bases and V 6 bases, and 9 bases lay outside the gene matches. Per the germline V gene, CDR1 is WSHSY and CDR2 is SAAADI. This CDR3 has 16 amino acids. The source material was tumor tissue, sampled at baseline. The TCR originated in a woman between 30 and 80 years old with non-small cell lung cancer. This rearrangement joins TRBV10-2 to TRBJ2-1; TRBD2 aligns across 10 bases. CDR3 nucleotides: TGCGCCAGCAGAAAGGGCCTAGCGGGAGATTACAATGAGCAGTTCTTC. It codes for CASRKGLAGDYNEQFF.